These T cell receptor beta chains were read from a single sample in a study of T cell responses to AZD1222 COVID-19 vaccine. Produced via immunoSEQ multiplex PCR; TCRdb's table is partial and in-frame only. The table has 100,000 to 150,000 clones, 89% seen once. This material consisted of peripheral blood, taken on day 0 of AZD1222 vaccination. These TCRs come from an adult in good health. CDR3s include the opening cysteine and the closing phenylalanine or tryptophan. The D gene is left open where the match is weak. The size field is filled for only some rows; it gives once, few, many or a size class.

CDR3: CASSERAGDTEAFF
DNA: TGTGCCAGCAGTGAACGGGCAGGGGACACTGAAGCTTTCTTT
J: TRBJ1-1
size: -
V: TRBV6-1
D: -

CDR3: CASSLRDIGNTIYF
DNA: TGTGCCAGCAGCCTCCGGGACATAGGAAACACCATATATTTT
J: TRBJ1-3
size: -
V: TRBV5-4
D: -

CDR3: CASSPPAGLPTGYGYTF
DNA: TGTGCCAGCTCACCACCCGCAGGTCTGCCCACCGGGTATGGCTACACCTTC
J: TRBJ1-2
size: -
V: TRBV18
D: -

CDR3: CASSPGTRPNTGELFF
DNA: TGTGCCAGCAGCCCAGGGACCCGACCGAACACCGGGGAGCTGTTTTTT
J: TRBJ2-2
size: -
V: TRBV7-8
D: -

CDR3: CASSLSGSGYGTDTQYF
DNA: TGTGCCAGCAGCTTAAGTGGGAGTGGATATGGCACAGATACGCAGTATTTT
J: TRBJ2-3
size: -
V: TRBV11-2
D: -

CDR3: CASSPQVFEQYF
DNA: TGTGCCAGCAGCCCACAGGTTTTCGAGCAGTACTTC
J: TRBJ2-7
size: few
V: TRBV6-2/TRBV6-3
D: -

CDR3: CASSPGTGIGNTIYF
DNA: TGTGCCAGCTCACCCGGGACAGGGATTGGAAACACCATATATTTT
J: TRBJ1-3
size: -
V: TRBV18
D: TRBD1

CDR3: CASTLPGFDQPQHF
DNA: TGTGCCAGTACCCTCCCAGGGTTCGATCAGCCCCAGCATTTT
J: TRBJ1-5
size: -
V: TRBV19
D: -

CDR3: CASSLSNVRERMREYEQYF
DNA: TGTGCCAGCAGCTTAAGTAACGTCAGGGAAAGGATGAGGGAATACGAGCAGTACTTC
J: TRBJ2-7
size: -
V: TRBV7-9
D: -

CDR3: CASSLDWDYGYTF
DNA: TGCGCCAGCAGCTTGGATTGGGACTATGGCTACACCTTC
J: TRBJ1-2
size: -
V: TRBV5-1
D: -

CDR3: CASSYETGGISPLHF
DNA: TGTGCCAGCAGCTACGAGACAGGGGGAATTTCACCCCTCCACTTT
J: TRBJ1-6
size: -
V: TRBV7-2
D: TRBD1

CDR3: CASTKQQDEKLFF
DNA: TGTGCCAGCACAAAGCAACAAGACGAAAAACTGTTTTTT
J: TRBJ1-4
size: -
V: TRBV28
D: -

CDR3: CASREDSYEQYF
DNA: TGCGCCAGCAGGGAGGACAGCTACGAGCAGTACTTC
J: TRBJ2-7
size: -
V: TRBV5-1
D: -

CDR3: CATSDFGGGSYNEQFF
DNA: TGTGCCACCAGTGATTTTGGCGGGGGCTCCTACAATGAGCAGTTCTTC
J: TRBJ2-1
size: -
V: TRBV24-1
D: TRBD2

CDR3: CASSRLSGLNGEQYF
DNA: TGTGCCAGCAGTCGTCTCTCAGGGTTAAATGGCGAGCAGTACTTC
J: TRBJ2-7
size: -
V: TRBV27
D: -

CDR3: CSVVLFTAGEGFNEKLFF
DNA: TGCAGCGTTGTCCTGTTCACCGCCGGGGAGGGCTTTAATGAAAAACTGTTTTTT
J: TRBJ1-4
size: few
V: TRBV29-1
D: -

CDR3: CATSLSGAYNEQFF
DNA: TGTGCCACCAGTCTGAGCGGGGCCTACAATGAGCAGTTCTTC
J: TRBJ2-1
size: -
V: TRBV10-3
D: TRBD2

CDR3: CASSIRDALNQPQHF
DNA: TGTGCCAGTAGTATCCGGGACGCCCTCAATCAGCCCCAGCATTTT
J: TRBJ1-5
size: -
V: TRBV19
D: -

CDR3: CASSQDRMDYGYTF
DNA: TGTGCCAGCAGCCAAGATCGTATGGACTATGGCTACACCTTC
J: TRBJ1-2
size: -
V: TRBV3-1/TRBV3-2
D: -

CDR3: CAIRRRSGSEEQYF
DNA: TGTGCCATCAGAAGGAGGTCAGGGAGCGAGGAGCAGTACTTC
J: TRBJ2-7
size: -
V: TRBV10-3
D: -

CDR3: CSVETGKSSYNEQFF
DNA: TGCAGCGTTGAAACCGGCAAGAGCTCCTACAATGAGCAGTTCTTC
J: TRBJ2-1
size: -
V: TRBV29-1
D: -

CDR3: CASSLGDSLWNEQFF
DNA: TGTGCCAGCAGCTTGGGTGACAGCCTGTGGAATGAGCAGTTCTTC
J: TRBJ2-1
size: -
V: TRBV7-2
D: -

CDR3: CSVNSPYEQYF
DNA: TGCAGTGTAAACAGCCCCTACGAGCAGTACTTC
J: TRBJ2-7
size: -
V: TRBV20-1
D: -

CDR3: CASSSLTGTRSSPLHF
DNA: TGTGCCAGCAGTTCCCTAACCGGGACACGGAGTTCACCCCTCCACTTT
J: TRBJ1-6
size: -
V: TRBV28
D: -

CDR3: CASSESGTNTGELFF
DNA: TGTGCCAGCAGCGAGTCAGGAACAAACACCGGGGAGCTGTTTTTT
J: TRBJ2-2
size: -
V: TRBV9
D: -

CDR3: CASSFNRGAWGYTF
DNA: TGTGCCAGCAGTTTCAACAGGGGCGCCTGGGGCTACACCTTC
J: TRBJ1-2
size: -
V: TRBV27
D: TRBD1

CDR3: CASSQVVGQGSYNEQFF
DNA: TGTGCCAGCAGCCAAGTCGTGGGACAGGGTTCCTACAATGAGCAGTTCTTC
J: TRBJ2-1
size: -
V: TRBV4-2
D: TRBD1

CDR3: CSAQSGLNTIYF
DNA: TGCAGCGCCCAGTCTGGACTAAACACCATATATTTT
J: TRBJ1-3
size: -
V: TRBV29-1
D: -

CDR3: CASSLGRASGYTF
DNA: TGTGCCAGCAGTTTAGGTCGGGCATCCGGCTACACCTTC
J: TRBJ1-2
size: -
V: TRBV28
D: -

CDR3: CASSMGTWSMNTEAFF
DNA: TGTGCCAGTAGTATGGGAACCTGGTCCATGAACACTGAAGCTTTCTTT
J: TRBJ1-1
size: -
V: TRBV19
D: -

CDR3: CASSLGGTGGYEQYF
DNA: TGTGCCAGCAGCCTGGGGGGGACAGGGGGCTACGAGCAGTACTTC
J: TRBJ2-7
size: -
V: TRBV7-6
D: TRBD1

CDR3: CASSLGLGGANSGANVLTF
DNA: TGTGCCAGCAGCTTAGGGCTAGGGGGAGCGAACTCTGGGGCCAACGTCCTGACTTTC
J: TRBJ2-6
size: -
V: TRBV7-6
D: -

CDR3: CASSLAGTGGGYEQYF
DNA: TGTGCCAGCAGCTTGGCCGGCACAGGGGGCGGGTACGAGCAGTACTTC
J: TRBJ2-7
size: -
V: TRBV5-6
D: TRBD1

CDR3: CASSLAHRGNGYTF
DNA: TGTGCCAGCAGCTTGGCCCACAGGGGCAATGGCTACACCTTC
J: TRBJ1-2
size: -
V: TRBV5-6
D: TRBD1

CDR3: CASSLGGRPKLFF
DNA: TGTGCCAGCAGCTTAGGAGGTCGCCCAAAACTGTTTTTT
J: TRBJ1-4
size: -
V: TRBV7-2
D: -

CDR3: CASSRQTGVDAGELFF
DNA: TGTGCTAGCAGCCGACAGACAGGGGTTGATGCCGGGGAGCTGTTTTTT
J: TRBJ2-2
size: -
V: TRBV7-7
D: TRBD1

CDR3: CASSEAGQALYGYTF
DNA: TGTGCCAGCAGTGAAGCGGGCCAGGCCCTCTATGGCTACACCTTC
J: TRBJ1-2
size: -
V: TRBV2
D: -

CDR3: CSVELGQGKDEQYF
DNA: TGCAGCGTTGAGTTGGGGCAGGGGAAGGACGAGCAGTACTTC
J: TRBJ2-7
size: -
V: TRBV29-1
D: -

CDR3: CASSGDMGAQPQHF
DNA: TGTGCCAGCAGTGGCGACATGGGCGCCCAGCCCCAGCATTTT
J: TRBJ1-5
size: -
V: TRBV27
D: -

CDR3: CATSSLSGTGGYNEQFF
DNA: TGTGCCACCAGTAGTTTGTCGGGGACAGGGGGCTACAATGAGCAGTTCTTC
J: TRBJ2-1
size: -
V: TRBV24-1
D: TRBD1

CDR3: CASSLSWGIDTGELFF
DNA: TGTGCCAGCAGCTTATCTTGGGGGATAGACACCGGGGAGCTGTTTTTT
J: TRBJ2-2
size: once
V: TRBV7-8
D: -

CDR3: CASLTEAERDQPQHF
DNA: TGCGCCAGCCTCACCGAGGCCGAGAGGGATCAGCCCCAGCATTTT
J: TRBJ1-5
size: few
V: TRBV10-1
D: -

CDR3: CATRVGGTGNEQFF
DNA: TGTGCCACCAGAGTGGGTGGGACGGGCAATGAGCAGTTCTTC
J: TRBJ2-1
size: -
V: TRBV24-1
D: -